What follows are 13 T cell receptor beta chains derived from one specimen sequenced in a study of cytomegalovirus exposure and HLA in healthy donors. The PCR used 60 Vbeta and 13 Jbeta primers. TCRdb keeps only in-frame clones here, not all; method: immunoSEQ multiplex PCR. The table records 90,000 to 150,000 clones, roughly 70% of them present only once. What was sequenced was PBMCs. These receptors were collected from a woman aged 40 to 50 in good health and CMV-seropositive.

The chain has TRBV7-3 and TRBJ2-6; D may be TRBD1 (6 bases). The CDR3 runs to 17 residues. Germline CDR1 is SGHTA and CDR2 is FQGTGA. Between the trimmed V and J ends, which lost 5 bases and 0 bases, there was a span of 14 bases. CDR3 DNA sequence: TGTGCCAGCAGCCCGGACAGTGCCCGCTCTGGGGCCAACGTCCTGACTTTC. Its translation is CASSPDSARSGANVLTF.

V is TRBV28 and J is TRBJ2-7, with a weak D call TRBD1 (6 bases). V was cut by 7 bases and J by 3 bases, with 19 bases left in between. Germline V CDR1 and CDR2: MDHEN, SYDVKM. The CDR3 sequence is 15 residues long. CDR3 region: CASTDEQGRDYEQYF. The DNA of the CDR3 is TGTGCCAGCACCGATGAACAGGGAAGAGACTACGAGCAGTACTTC.

CDR3 residues: CASSPRSTEAFF. DNA for the CDR3: TGTGCCAGTAGTCCTCGTAGCACTGAAGCTTTCTTT. The J gene is TRBJ1-1, the V gene TRBV19; D is uncertain. V lost 5 bases to trimming and J lost 4 bases, with 8 bases between them. This CDR3 has 12 amino acids. Germline V gene sequence: CDR1 LNHDA, CDR2 SQIVND (reference sequence).

The chain recombines TRBV30 with TRBJ1-3; maybe TRBD1 (6 bases). Trimming took 5 bases from V and 4 from J, leaving 12 bases between them. The CDR3 covers 13 residues. Germline V gene lookup returns CDR1 GTSNPN and CDR2 SVGIG (reference sequence). CDR3 in amino acids: CAWCQGRGNTIYF. The DNA of the CDR3 is TGTGCCTGGTGTCAGGGGCGGGGAAACACCATATATTTT.

This chain uses TRBV10-3 with TRBJ2-7, with no clear D. Looked up from germline, CDR1 is ENHRY and CDR2 is SYGVKD. Trimming removed 2 bases from V and 2 bases from J, with 4 bases in between. The CDR3 consists of 12 residues. DNA for the CDR3: TGTGCCATCAGTGAGGAGACCTACGAGCAGTACTTC. Amino acids: CAISEETYEQYF.

The rearrangement uses TRBV30 and TRBJ1-2; tentatively, D is TRBD1 (6 bases). The V end was cut by 2 bases, the J end by 1 base, with 17 bases between. The germline CDR1 and CDR2 sequences are GTSNPN and SVGIG (reference sequence). The CDR3 totals 16 residues. The CDR3 here is CAWSSPSQGINYGYTF. The CDR3, as DNA: TGTGCCTGGAGTTCGCCGTCACAGGGCATTAACTATGGCTACACCTTC.

This clone was detected only a few times. J is TRBJ1-5 and V is TRBV28; no firm D call. This CDR3 is built from 13 residues. The V and J ends lost 6 bases and 0 bases respectively, with 6 bases between them. In germline, CDR1 is MDHEN, CDR2 SYDVKM. The CDR3 sequence is CASRYNSNQPQHF. The CDR3 nucleotides read TGTGCCAGCAGATACAATAGCAATCAGCCCCAGCATTTT.

V usage is TRBV6-5 and J usage is TRBJ1-2; TRBD1 matches at 7 bases. The CDR3 runs 13 residues. With 4 bases clipped from V and 4 bases from J, the junction kept 3 bases outside the gene matches. Germline V gives CDR1 MNHEY, CDR2 SVGAGI. In nucleotides, the CDR3 is TGTGCCAGCAGTTTGGACAGGTCCTATGGCTACACCTTC. Residues: CASSLDRSYGYTF.

The chain uses TRBV18 and TRBJ1-1; no clear D. Between the trimmed V and J ends, which lost 6 bases and 1 base, there was a span of 9 bases. Germline V CDR1 and CDR2: KGHSH, LQKENI. The CDR3 is 13 residues long. For the CDR3, the DNA is TGTGCCAGCTCCCGGGTGTCGAACACTGAAGCTTTCTTT. It translates to CASSRVSNTEAFF.

Only a few counts were recorded for this clone. The genes are TRBV28 and TRBJ1-5; 9 bases map to TRBD1. The V gene end was trimmed by 5 bases and the J gene end by 1 base; junction bases not matched to a gene: 12. Germline V gives CDR1 MDHEN, CDR2 SYDVKM. This CDR3 spans 18 amino acids. The CDR3 region is CASSHGTGRGLSNQPQHF. CDR3 DNA: TGTGCCAGCAGTCACGGGACAGGGAGGGGGTTGAGCAATCAGCCCCAGCATTTT.

The rearrangement joins TRBV19 to TRBJ2-1; 7 bases fit TRBD2. Germline loops: CDR1 LNHDA, CDR2 SQIVND (reference sequence). The CDR3 runs 14 residues. With V trimmed by 10 bases and J by 7 bases, 13 bases remained unmatched. The CDR3 DNA reads TGTGCCACCCTGAGCCGGCGGGAGCGGAATGAGCAGTTCTTC. Encoded protein: CATLSRRERNEQFF.

The rearrangement uses TRBV29-1 and TRBJ2-5; D is unclear. CDR1 and CDR2 from the germline V gene are SQVTM and ANQGSEA. V lost 4 bases and J 4 bases, leaving 7 bases between the germline ends. This CDR3 has 11 amino acids. CDR3 sequence reads: CSVAVGETQYF. The CDR3 DNA follows: TGCAGCGTTGCGGTTGGAGAGACCCAGTACTTC.

A word on this clone: Within the sample, other DNA sequences also encode this same CDR3. The chain couples TRBV6-5 to TRBJ1-2; TRBD1 aligns across 9 bases. Germline CDR1 and CDR2: MNHEY and SVGAGI. The CDR3 spans 15 residues. V gave up 2 bases and J gave up 8 bases; unmatched junction bases: 9. CDR3 loop: CASSYIQGQGGGYTF. The CDR3 DNA reads TGTGCCAGCAGTTACATTCAGGGACAGGGCGGCGGCTACACCTTC.